What follows are 25 T cell receptor beta chains derived from one specimen sequenced in a study of blood T cells in healthy people across ages. With a J-beta primer mix and a sample-barcoded 5' primer, a second PCR ran about 7 to 11 cycles. Each CDR3 protein is one row after TCRdb ran MiXCR on the 5' RACE reads. The repertoire holds more than 800,000 distinct CDR3 sequences, under 55% seen once, with 18% in the top ten. The sample consisted of blood. Source of these receptors: a woman aged 60-70 years in good health.

V usage is TRBV12-3 or TRBV12-4 and J usage is TRBJ1-2; 7 nucleotides agree with TRBD1. Trimming cost V 10 bases and J 4 bases; bases outside gene matches: 9. The CDR3 loop spans 13 amino acids. CDR3 coding DNA: TGTGCCACAGGGGACAGACCTATCTATGGCTACACCTTC. It encodes CATGDRPIYGYTF.

The table lists this clonotype with a few counts. The chain uses TRBV7-2 and TRBJ1-1; D may be TRBD1 (5 bases). From germline, CDR1 is SGHTA and CDR2 FQGNSA. Trimming stripped 1 base from V and 0 bases from J, with 6 bases between. CDR3 length: 14 residues. The CDR3 loop is CASSLDRMNTEAFF. CDR3 bases: TGTGCCAGCAGCTTAGACAGGATGAACACTGAAGCTTTCTTT.

The chain couples TRBV28 to TRBJ1-4; no definite D call. Trimming took 2 bases from V and 8 from J, leaving 12 bases between them. Germline lookup yields CDR1 MDHEN and CDR2 SYDVKM. The CDR3 covers 14 residues. CDR3 region: CASSLPMGGEKLFF. CDR3 DNA: TGTGCCAGCAGTTTACCAATGGGCGGCGAAAAACTGTTTTTT.

The CDR3 is CASTPTGAIGETQYF. In nucleotides, the CDR3 is TGTGCCAGCACCCCTACAGGGGCCATCGGAGAGACCCAGTACTTC. J is TRBJ2-5 and V is TRBV7-3, with 7 bases matching TRBD1. Looked up from germline, CDR1 is SGHTA and CDR2 is FQGTGA. V lost 7 bases, J lost 4 bases, and 12 bases stayed unmatched. CDR3 length equals 15 residues.

The chain combines TRBV11-2 with TRBJ2-3; 9 positions agree with TRBD2. V was pared by 3 bases and J by 4 bases, with 14 bases of the junction left unmatched. The CDR3 runs 18 residues. Germline assignment: CDR1 SGHAT and CDR2 FQNNGV. In DNA, the CDR3 is TGTGCCAGCAGCTTGGGTCGCGGGAGGGCCGTATTGGCAGATACGCAGTATTTT. It specifies CASSLGRGRAVLADTQYF.

This clonotype turned up a few times. The chain combines TRBV20-1 with TRBJ1-6, with TRBD1 matching 8 bases. Germline CDR1 reads DFQATT; CDR2 reads SNEGSKA (reference sequence). The CDR3 sequence is 14 residues long. Trimming cost V 1 base and J 10 bases; bases outside gene matches: 6. CDR3 sequence reads: CSARAPGQGSPLHF. The CDR3 DNA is TGCAGTGCTAGAGCCCCAGGACAGGGATCACCCCTCCACTTT.

This clonotype was observed a handful of times. The chain combines TRBV29-1 with TRBJ2-7, with 11 bases lining up with TRBD2. In germline, CDR1 is SQVTM, CDR2 ANQGSEA. After removal of 5 bases from V and 7 bases from J, the junction contained 10 bases not matched to a gene. The CDR3 extends over 14 amino acids. The DNA of the CDR3 is TGCAGCGTTTTAGGGACTAGCGGCTACAATGAGCAGTACTTC. The encoded protein is CSVLGTSGYNEQYF.

A few counts support this clonotype. V is TRBV2 and J is TRBJ2-5; TRBD2 matches at 10 bases. The DNA end lines up better with TRBJ2-7; the J call may be wrong. Germline V gives CDR1 SNHLY, CDR2 FYNNEI. This CDR3 is built from 14 residues. DNA for the CDR3: TGTGCCAGTCATGATAGCGGGAGGCTCAACGAGCAGTACTTC. It yields the protein CASHDSGRLNEQYF.

This clonotype was seen ten or more times. The chain couples TRBV29-1 to TRBJ2-1; TRBD2 matches 9 bases. The CDR3 has 13 amino acids. CDR1 is SQVTM and CDR2 is ANQGSEA in the germline V gene. V was pared by 8 bases and J by 9 bases, with 11 bases of the junction left unmatched. The CDR3 loop is CSPVSGSLGEQFF. The CDR3 DNA reads as TGCAGCCCAGTTAGCGGGAGTCTCGGTGAGCAGTTCTTC.

This chain uses TRBV2 with TRBJ1-2; a weak D match, TRBD1 (6 bases). The germline gives CDR1 SNHLY, CDR2 FYNNEI. The length of the CDR3 is 14 residues. Trimming stripped 5 bases from V and 8 bases from J, with 18 bases between. The CDR3 bases are TGTGCCAGCAGTCGACAGGTCCCATCAAGCGGCTACACCTTC. Protein: CASSRQVPSSGYTF.

This clonotype was observed many times. V gene TRBV10-2 combines with J gene TRBJ1-2; 10 positions agree with TRBD1. The CDR3 runs 14 residues. Germline V gene data show CDR1 as WSHSY and CDR2 as SAAADI. V dropped 5 bases and J dropped 4; count of bases not matched to a gene: 4. For the CDR3, the DNA is TGCGCCAGCAGTTCTGGGACAGGGGCCTATGGCTACACCTTC. Protein sequence: CASSSGTGAYGYTF.

The table lists this clonotype with a few counts. The CDR3 bases are TGTGCCAGCACCTCGGGAGGCCGAAGCTCCTACAATGAGCAGTTCTTC. It codes for CASTSGGRSSYNEQFF. The chain is built from TRBV7-9 and TRBJ2-1; 7 nucleotides agree with TRBD2. The CDR3 has 16 residues. From germline, CDR1 is SEHNR and CDR2 FQNEAQ (reference sequence). Losses at the gene ends were 7 bases for V and 0 bases for J; bases not matched to a gene: 9.

The chain couples TRBV6-6 to TRBJ2-3, with 7 bases that match TRBD2. V trimming: 7 bases; J trimming: 2 bases; junction bases outside the gene matches: 9. Per germline, CDR1 MNHNY and CDR2 SVGAGI (reference sequence). The CDR3 totals 15 residues. The CDR3 loop reads CASMGGSRPTDTQYF. CDR3 DNA sequence: TGTGCCAGCATGGGAGGGAGCCGGCCCACAGATACGCAGTATTTT.

The V gene is TRBV7-8, the J gene TRBJ2-5, with 11 bases lining up with TRBD2. CDR1 is SGHVS, CDR2 FQNEAQ, per germline. CDR3 length: 16 amino acids. The V gene end was trimmed by 2 bases and the J gene end by 3 bases; junction bases not matched to a gene: 5. The CDR3 DNA follows: TGTGCCAGCAGCTTACTAGCGGGAGGCTTTAAAGAGACCCAGTACTTC. Amino acid sequence: CASSLLAGGFKETQYF.

The J gene is TRBJ2-1, the V gene TRBV7-8, with 11 positions matching TRBD2. The CDR3 has 17 residues. V lost 2 bases to trimming and J lost 3 bases; unmatched junction nucleotides: 6. Per the germline V gene, CDR1 is SGHVS and CDR2 is FQNEAQ. CDR3 nucleotide sequence: TGTGCCAGCAGCTTAAAGGGACTAGCGGTAAACTACAATGAGCAGTTCTTC. The encoded protein is CASSLKGLAVNYNEQFF.

V is TRBV25-1 and J is TRBJ2-1; 10 bases map to TRBD2. Germline CDR1 is MGHDK and CDR2 is SYGVNS. V shed 1 base, J shed 10 bases, and the junction held 10 bases outside the gene matches. The CDR3 length is 16 residues. Here the CDR3 reads CASSELEIAGGGEQFF. CDR3 bases: TGTGCCAGCAGTGAATTAGAGATAGCGGGAGGTGGAGAGCAGTTCTTC.

V gene TRBV28 combines with J gene TRBJ2-3; D perhaps matches TRBD2 (6 bases). With 6 bases removed from V and 8 bases from J, the gap between germline ends came to 18 bases. Germline V gene data show CDR1 as MDHEN and CDR2 as SYDVKM. This CDR3 has 14 amino acids. The CDR3 DNA is TGTGCCAGCAGACGACTAGTTACGGCGGGTACGCAGTATTTT. Residues: CASRRLVTAGTQYF.

This clonotype appeared a single time. DNA for the CDR3: TGTGCCAGCAGCTTATTAAGGGCTAGCGGGAGATCGGAACGAGAGACCCAGTACTTC. Translated, it gives CASSLLRASGRSERETQYF. The chain uses TRBV7-8 and TRBJ2-4, with 10 bases lining up with TRBD2. The DNA matches TRBJ2-5 better at its end, which makes the J call doubtful. The CDR3 has 19 amino acids. The V gene's germline CDR1 is SGHVS and CDR2 FQNEAQ.

In its sample, this clonotype was seen a few times. The rearrangement joins TRBV29-1 to TRBJ1-1; D unclear. V was shortened by 4 bases and J by 5 bases, with 14 bases between the two germline ends. Germline-derived CDR1 and CDR2 are SQVTM and ANQGSEA. The CDR3 length is 13 residues. CDR3 sequence reads: CSVGGFRATEAFF. As DNA, the CDR3 is TGCAGCGTTGGAGGTTTCCGAGCGACTGAAGCTTTCTTT.

DNA of the CDR3: TGCGCCAGCAAGGGGCGGGGGTCGGATGAGCAGTACTTC. Its protein product is CASKGRGSDEQYF. The rearrangement uses TRBV10-1 and TRBJ2-5, with 7 bases fitting TRBD2. CDR3 length: 13 residues. Germline CDR1 is WNHNN and CDR2 is SYGVQD (reference sequence). Trimming at V came to 7 bases and at J to 11 bases, leaving 13 bases not matched to a gene.

The chain has TRBV11-2 and TRBJ1-5; no clear D. V was clipped by 0 bases and J by 1 base, with 7 bases between them. CDR1 SGHAT and CDR2 FQNNGV come from the germline V gene. The length of the CDR3 is 15 residues. CDR3 bases: TGTGCCAGCAGCTTAGAGGGTTCCAGCAATCAGCCCCAGCATTTT. Its protein product is CASSLEGSSNQPQHF.

The table lists this clonotype with a few counts. The genes are TRBV10-3 and TRBJ2-7, with D perhaps TRBD2 (5 bases). The CDR3 length is 13 residues. Trimming removed 3 bases from V and 3 bases from J, with 9 bases in between. In germline, CDR1 is ENHRY, CDR2 SYGVKD. The CDR3 coding sequence is TGTGCCATCAGTGAAGGACTCAACTACGAGCAGTACTTC. Amino acids: CAISEGLNYEQYF.

This clonotype was observed a single time. The chain recombines TRBV5-1 with TRBJ2-5; D not resolved. The J call may be wrong; the DNA end is better matched by TRBJ2-7. Germline CDR1 SGHRS, CDR2 YFSETQ. The CDR3 covers 13 residues. The CDR3 DNA is TGCGCCAGCAGCGTAGGGATTACGTACGAGCAGTACTTC. This encodes CASSVGITYEQYF.

This clonotype was seen a handful of times. The chain links TRBV18 to TRBJ2-5, with 8 nucleotides matching TRBD1. The V gene end was trimmed by 2 bases and the J gene end by 3 bases; junction bases not matched to a gene: 2. Per germline, CDR1 KGHSH and CDR2 LQKENI. CDR3 length: 14 amino acids. CDR3 residues: CASSPETGEETQYF. DNA of the CDR3: TGTGCCAGCTCACCAGAGACAGGGGAAGAGACCCAGTACTTC.

This clonotype was counted between two and nine times. The V call is TRBV28, the J call TRBJ2-5; D may be TRBD2 (6 bases). Germline V gene sequence: CDR1 MDHEN, CDR2 SYDVKM. With 7 bases removed from V and 2 bases from J, the gap between germline ends came to 17 bases. This CDR3 is 15 amino acids long. The CDR3, as DNA: TGTGCCAGCACAACCCGTGGTGCGGGACAAGAGACCCAGTACTTC. Its protein is CASTTRGAGQETQYF.